This is a list of T cell receptor beta chains from one sample in a study of blood T cell repertoires in COVID-19. TCRdb's copy holds only in-frame clones and misses some; the assay was immunoSEQ multiplex PCR. This table holds about 74,000 clones, more than 90% found once. The sequenced sample consisted of peripheral blood. The receptors here all came from a human donor in a cohort sampled during active COVID-19. The CDR3 runs from the conserved cysteine through the conserved F or W. The order of the fields is CDR3 length, J gene, D gene, clone size, V gene, CDR3 protein, CDR3 DNA. The D gene is left open where the match is weak. The size field is filled for only some rows; it gives once, few, many or a size class.

15 | TRBJ1-4 | TRBD1 | once | TRBV5-1 | CASSADRGDNEKLFF | TGCGCCAGCAGCGCCGACAGGGGGGATAATGAAAAACTGTTTTTT
15 | TRBJ2-5 | TRBD2 | NA | TRBV7-2 | CASSPSGSGGETQYF | TGTGCCAGCAGTCCTAGCGGGAGTGGGGGGGAGACCCAGTACTTC
16 | TRBJ2-3 | TRBD2 | NA | TRBV5-1 | CASSLGTSGSTDTQYF | TGCGCCAGCAGCTTGGGGACTAGCGGGAGCACAGATACGCAGTATTTT
15 | TRBJ1-5 | TRBD1 | NA | TRBV7-2 | CASSSWDSPRQPQHF | TGTGCCAGCAGCTCATGGGACAGCCCGCGGCAGCCCCAGCATTTT
18 | TRBJ2-7 | NA | NA | TRBV3-1/TRBV3-2 | CASSHRSTVGQHAYEQYF | TGTGCCAGCAGCCATCGTTCCACGGTCGGACAGCACGCCTACGAGCAGTACTTC
13 | TRBJ1-4 | NA | NA | TRBV11-2 | CASSPVGGEKLFF | TGTGCCAGCAGCCCGGTCGGAGGGGAAAAACTGTTTTTT
14 | TRBJ2-7 | TRBD2 | once | TRBV2 | CASSEGGGPYEQYF | TGTGCCAGCAGTGAAGGGGGAGGGCCGTACGAGCAGTACTTC
17 | TRBJ2-7 | TRBD2 | NA | TRBV5-1 | CASSLGSLAGGDYEQYF | TGCGCCAGCAGCTTGGGTTCGCTAGCGGGAGGGGACTACGAGCAGTACTTC
20 | TRBJ2-1 | TRBD1 | NA | TRBV7-6 | CASSQDMTGVAPSSYNEQFF | TGTGCCAGCAGCCAAGATATGACAGGGGTAGCGCCCAGCTCCTACAATGAGCAGTTCTTC
14 | TRBJ2-7 | NA | NA | TRBV4-2 | CASSQEEGSYEQYF | TGTGCCAGCAGCCAAGAGGAGGGGAGCTACGAGCAGTACTTC
15 | TRBJ2-3 | TRBD2 | NA | TRBV6-5 | CASRETGGPADTQYF | TGTGCCAGCAGAGAGACGGGAGGGCCAGCAGATACGCAGTATTTT
13 | TRBJ2-1 | NA | NA | TRBV3-1/TRBV3-2 | CASRWTARNEQFF | TGTGCCAGCAGGTGGACAGCTAGGAATGAGCAGTTCTTC
13 | TRBJ1-5 | NA | NA | TRBV19 | CASSVKSNQPQHF | TGTGCCAGTAGTGTCAAAAGCAATCAGCCCCAGCATTTT
12 | TRBJ1-3 | NA | NA | TRBV30 | CAWHQGGNTIYF | TGTGCCTGGCACCAGGGAGGAAACACCATATATTTT
13 | TRBJ1-1 | NA | once | TRBV18 | CASSSDRNTEAFF | TGTGCCAGCTCATCGGACAGGAACACTGAAGCTTTCTTT
16 | TRBJ1-4 | TRBD1 | NA | TRBV28 | CASSFLRGPSGEKLFF | TGTGCCAGCAGTTTCCTCAGGGGGCCCTCCGGGGAAAAACTGTTTTTT
15 | TRBJ2-7 | NA | NA | TRBV3-1/TRBV3-2 | CASSQGSSATYEQYF | TGTGCCAGCAGCCAAGGCTCCAGCGCGACCTACGAGCAGTACTTC
15 | TRBJ2-3 | NA | NA | TRBV9 | CASSVAGSGTDTQYF | TGTGCCAGCAGCGTAGCCGGCTCGGGTACAGATACGCAGTATTTT
16 | TRBJ2-1 | NA | once | TRBV9 | CASSVVDRHTYNEQFF | TGTGCCAGCAGCGTAGTGGACAGACATACCTACAATGAGCAGTTCTTC
16 | TRBJ1-5 | TRBD1 | NA | TRBV19 | CASSMRDRGNGQPQHF | TGTGCCAGTAGTATGAGGGACAGGGGGAACGGTCAGCCCCAGCATTTT
15 | TRBJ2-1 | TRBD2 | NA | TRBV7-8 | CASSFRLAGVNEQFF | TGTGCCAGCAGCTTTCGACTAGCGGGGGTTAATGAGCAGTTCTTC
15 | TRBJ1-1 | TRBD1 | NA | TRBV28 | CASSLTGGTNTEAFF | TGTGCCAGCAGTCTGACAGGGGGAACGAACACTGAAGCTTTCTTT
17 | TRBJ1-3 | TRBD1 | once | TRBV5-1 | CASSPGTGASSGNTIYF | TGCGCCAGCAGCCCGGGGACAGGAGCCAGCTCTGGAAACACCATATATTTT
15 | TRBJ2-7 | TRBD2 | NA | TRBV9 | CASSVEREGSYEQYF | TGTGCCAGCAGCGTAGAGCGGGAGGGCTCCTACGAGCAGTACTTC
14 | TRBJ2-3 | NA | NA | TRBV24-1 | CATSVAGGTDTQYF | TGTGCCACCAGTGTGGCAGGGGGCACAGATACGCAGTATTTT
14 | TRBJ2-3 | NA | once | TRBV7-9 | CASSHRTVEDTQYF | TGTGCCAGCAGCCATAGGACAGTTGAAGATACGCAGTATTTT
13 | TRBJ2-3 | NA | NA | TRBV6-4 | CTSSDTTRDTQYF | TGTACCAGCAGTGACACCACTAGAGATACGCAGTATTTT
15 | TRBJ1-5 | NA | NA | TRBV6-2/TRBV6-3 | CASSYGSLGAQPQHF | TGTGCCAGCAGTTACGGGTCCCTAGGTGCTCAGCCCCAGCATTTT
12 | TRBJ1-5 | TRBD1 | NA | TRBV7-9 | CASSSTGEPQHF | TGTGCCAGCAGCTCCACAGGGGAGCCCCAGCATTTT
16 | TRBJ2-1 | TRBD2 | NA | TRBV9 | CASSPLGLAEYNEQFF | TGTGCCAGCAGCCCTCTAGGGCTAGCGGAATACAATGAGCAGTTCTTC
17 | TRBJ2-2 | TRBD2 | NA | TRBV7-9 | CASSLLETSGSPGELFF | TGTGCCAGCAGCTTATTAGAGACTAGCGGGAGCCCCGGGGAGCTGTTTTTT
13 | TRBJ1-4 | NA | NA | TRBV11-2 | CASSLATREKLFF | TGTGCCAGCAGCTTAGCTACCCGGGAAAAACTGTTTTTT
14 | TRBJ2-1 | TRBD1 | NA | TRBV9 | CASSVGQRYNEQFF | TGTGCCAGCAGCGTGGGACAGCGCTACAATGAGCAGTTCTTC
17 | TRBJ1-5 | TRBD1 | NA | TRBV28 | CASSTRTGGASNQPQHF | TGTGCCAGCAGTACGCGGACAGGGGGCGCCAGCAATCAGCCCCAGCATTTT
15 | TRBJ2-5 | TRBD2 | NA | TRBV10-3 | CAISGSSGSSETQYF | TGTGCCATCAGTGGCTCTAGCGGGAGTTCAGAGACCCAGTACTTC
17 | TRBJ1-5 | NA | NA | TRBV19 | CASSRTEGVGGNQPQHF | TGTGCCAGTAGTAGGACAGAAGGGGTAGGGGGCAATCAGCCCCAGCATTTT
14 | TRBJ2-5 | NA | NA | TRBV4-3 | CASSQKQGEETQYF | TGCGCCAGCAGCCAGAAACAGGGTGAGGAGACCCAGTACTTC